This T cell receptor (beta chain) was recorded in a study of OX40 agonist ivuxolimab in advanced cancers. The CDR3 is 14 amino acids. Looked up from germline, CDR1 is SGDLS and CDR2 is YYNGEE. Trimming shortened V by 3 bases and J by 4 bases, and 11 bases separated the two germline ends. TCRdb's copy holds only in-frame clones and misses some; the assay was immunoSEQ multiplex PCR. The data show 30,000 or so clones, 79% seen once. The chain employs TRBV9 and TRBJ2-1; D is possibly TRBD2 (5 bases). This specimen consisted of CD4+ or CD8+ T cells sorted from blood, obtained in a trial of the OX40 agonist ivuxolimab. The TCR originated in an adult with an advanced solid tumor such as melanoma, head and neck, liver or kidney cancer. DNA of the CDR3: TGTGCCAGCAGCGGGTGGGAGACTTACAATGAGCAGTTCTTC. This gives the protein CASSGWETYNEQFF. The full variable domain, rest sourced from reference TRBV9 and TRBJ2-1, is DSGVTQTPKHLITATGQRVTLRCSPRSGDLSVYWYQQSLDQGLQFLIQYYNGEERAKGNILERFSAQQFPDLHSELNLSSLELGDSALYFCASSGWETYNEQFFGPGTRLTVL.